The clone carrying this TCR beta chain was found a few times. Sequencing used immunoSEQ multiplex PCR; TCRdb keeps in-frame clones, though not all of them. The data contain 90,000 to 100,000 clones, approximately 86% of them singletons. The sample originates from a study of OX40 agonist ivuxolimab in advanced cancers. Background on the study: Patients received intravenous ivuxolimab every 2 weeks at 0.01 to 10 mg/kg.

From germline, CDR1 is SGDLS and CDR2 YYNGEE. V was pared by 5 bases and J by 9 bases, with 5 bases of the junction left unmatched. The CDR3 length is 12 residues. The input for sequencing was CD4+ or CD8+ T cells sorted from blood, taken in a trial of the OX40 agonist ivuxolimab. The sequence came from an adult with an advanced solid tumor such as melanoma, head and neck, liver or kidney cancer. The chain carries TRBV9 and TRBJ2-1, with 7 bases aligning to TRBD1. The CDR3 loop is CASSLNRGEQFF. DNA for the CDR3: TGTGCCAGCAGTCTTAACAGGGGTGAGCAGTTCTTC.